This entry lists 25 T cell receptor beta chains sequenced from one sample in a study of cytomegalovirus exposure and HLA in healthy donors. The PCR used 60 Vbeta and 13 Jbeta primers. The assay was immunoSEQ multiplex PCR, and TCRdb's table has in-frame clones only and misses some. The sample consists of some 250,000 clones, about 81% of them appearing once. Sequencing was performed on PBMCs. Source of these receptors: a woman aged 40 to 50 in good health and CMV-seropositive.

The V call is TRBV19, the J call TRBJ1-2; 8 bases are a match to TRBD1. Germline V gene sequence: CDR1 LNHDA, CDR2 SQIVND (reference sequence). The J segment lost 4 bases and the V segment lost 6 bases, leaving 10 bases of the junction unmatched. The CDR3 has 15 residues. CDR3 in amino acids: CASRLTGVSAYGYTF. CDR3 coding DNA: TGTGCCAGTAGACTGACAGGGGTGTCGGCCTATGGCTACACCTTC.

About this clone: One end of the junction varies from germline; a read error may be responsible. V usage is TRBV7-9 and J usage is TRBJ1-6; TRBD1 matches at 9 bases. The CDR3 sequence is 14 residues long. Germline lookup yields CDR1 SEHNR and CDR2 FQNEAQ (reference sequence). This chain's CDR3 is CSSSLGQGNSPLHF. As DNA, the CDR3 is TGTTCCAGCAGCTTAGGACAGGGGAATTCACCCCTCCACTTT.

This sequence joins TRBV30 and TRBJ1-6; tentative D call: TRBD1 (6 bases). Trimming cost V 2 bases and J 5 bases, with 16 bases left between them. Germline V gives CDR1 GTSNPN, CDR2 SVGIG (reference sequence). This CDR3 region has 16 residues. CDR3 coding DNA: TGTGCCTGGAGTCCCAGGGGTCCAGCCAATAATTCACCCCTCCACTTT. It translates to CAWSPRGPANNSPLHF.

This clone was recorded a few times. This chain uses TRBV9 with TRBJ1-2; TRBD1 agrees at 8 bases. Germline trimming cut 1 base from V and 8 bases from J; bases unmatched to any gene: 10. Germline CDR1 is SGDLS and CDR2 is YYNGEE. This CDR3 has 15 amino acids. CDR3 loop: CASSVPDRQGRGYTF. DNA of the CDR3: TGTGCCAGCAGCGTACCCGATAGACAGGGGCGGGGCTACACCTTC.

This clone was observed a single time. J is TRBJ1-2 and V is TRBV6-5; D gene ambiguous. Germline CDR1 is MNHEY and CDR2 is SVGAGI. The CDR3 sequence is 14 residues long. V shed 0 bases and J shed 3 bases, with 8 bases lying between them. The CDR3 DNA follows: TGTGCCAGCAGTTACTCGAACACCTACTATGGCTACACCTTC. It translates to CASSYSNTYYGYTF.

The rearrangement uses TRBV6-5 and TRBJ2-3; 9 bases are shared with TRBD2. This CDR3 is 16 amino acids long. With 0 bases clipped from V and 2 bases from J, the junction kept 3 bases outside the gene matches. Germline CDR1 reads MNHEY; CDR2 reads SVGAGI. The CDR3 sequence: CASSYSTSGYTDTQYF. CDR3 in DNA: TGTGCCAGCAGTTACTCGACTAGCGGATACACAGATACGCAGTATTTT.

V gene TRBV5-1 combines with J gene TRBJ2-1, with 13 bases lining up with TRBD2. V lost 4 bases, J lost 0 bases, and 4 bases stayed unmatched. In germline, CDR1 is SGHRS, CDR2 YFSETQ. The CDR3 sequence is 17 residues long. The chain's CDR3 is CASSLGLAGSSYNEQFF. CDR3 DNA: TGCGCCAGCAGCCTGGGACTAGCGGGGAGCTCCTACAATGAGCAGTTCTTC.

The chain couples TRBV30 to TRBJ1-5; 7 positions agree with TRBD1. The CDR3 extends over 12 amino acids. Germline CDR1 and CDR2: GTSNPN and SVGIG (reference sequence). The CDR3 is CAVGQSNQPQHF. CDR3 bases: TGTGCGGTGGGACAGAGCAATCAGCCCCAGCATTTT.

The chain couples TRBV7-2 to TRBJ1-4; weak D call: TRBD1 (5 bases). The germline V and J ends were trimmed by 3 bases and 0 bases, with 8 bases remaining between them. The CDR3 is 15 residues long. Germline CDR1 reads SGHTA; CDR2 reads FQGNSA. The CDR3 loop reads CASSFDSATNEKLFF. The CDR3 bases are TGTGCCAGCAGCTTTGACAGTGCAACTAATGAAAAACTGTTTTTT. Filled out from reference TRBV7-2 and TRBJ1-4, the complete variable domain reads GAGVSQSPSNKVTEKGKDVELRCDPISGHTALYWYRQSLGQGLEFLIYFQGNSAPDKSGLPSDRFSAERTGGSVSTLTIQRTQQEDSAVYLCASSFDSATNEKLFFGSGTQLSVL.

This chain uses TRBV7-9 with TRBJ2-3; no clear D. Germline V gene data show CDR1 as SEHNR and CDR2 as FQNEAQ (reference sequence). Trimming pared 7 bases from V and 2 bases from J, leaving 7 bases between. The CDR3 extends over 12 amino acids. The CDR3 DNA follows: TGTGCCAGCACGCGAGACACAGATACGCAGTATTTT. This sequence encodes CASTRDTDTQYF.

This clone has a single count. The CDR3 protein is CASQGITDTQYF. CDR3 nucleotide sequence: TGTGCCAGCCAGGGGATCACAGATACGCAGTATTTT. The chain employs TRBV11-3 and TRBJ2-3; tentative D call: TRBD1 (6 bases). CDR3 size: 12 residues. Germline loops: CDR1 SGHNT, CDR2 YENEEA. V dropped 8 bases and J dropped 2 bases, with 8 bases sitting between them.

In regard to this clone: Other DNA sequences in the same sample also yield this CDR3. The chain carries TRBV6-1 and TRBJ1-1; no firm D call. Per germline, CDR1 MNHNS and CDR2 SASEGT. This CDR3 is built from 13 residues. V was pared by 9 bases and J by 0 bases, with 11 bases between. The DNA of the CDR3 is TGTGCCAGTACCGACTGGGTGAACACTGAAGCTTTCTTT. Its translation is CASTDWVNTEAFF.

J is TRBJ1-1 and V is TRBV7-9; perhaps TRBD1 as D (6 bases). The germline gives CDR1 SEHNR, CDR2 FQNEAQ (reference sequence). Trimming took 2 bases from V and 0 from J, leaving 10 bases between them. There are 15 residues in the CDR3. CDR3 coding DNA: TGTGCCAGCAGCTTACAGGGGACGATGAACACTGAAGCTTTCTTT. Translating gives CASSLQGTMNTEAFF. The full variable domain, its missing parts supplied by reference TRBV7-9 and TRBJ1-1, is DTGVSQNPRHKITKRGQNVTFRCDPISEHNRLYWYRQTLGQGPEFLTYFQNEAQLEKSRLLSDRFSAERPKGSFSTLEIQRTEQGDSAMYLCASSLQGTMNTEAFFGQGTRLTVV.

This chain uses TRBV7-6 with TRBJ1-4, with D unclear. Germline V gene lookup returns CDR1 SGHVS and CDR2 FNYEAQ. V was cut by 2 bases and J by 2 bases, with 6 bases left in between. This CDR3 contains 14 residues. Here the CDR3 reads CASSLSATNEKLFF. The CDR3 DNA sequence: TGTGCCAGCAGCTTAAGTGCGACTAATGAAAAACTGTTTTTT.

V usage is TRBV5-1 and J usage is TRBJ2-2; TRBD2 agrees at 7 bases. V was pared by 4 bases and J by 1 base, with 13 bases of the junction left unmatched. CDR1 SGHRS and CDR2 YFSETQ come from the germline V gene. CDR3 length equals 18 residues. The DNA for the CDR3 is TGCGCCAGCAGCGCTAACGTTCTAGCGGCCATGAACACCGGGGAGCTGTTTTTT. It codes for CASSANVLAAMNTGELFF.

The V gene is TRBV4-3, the J gene TRBJ2-7; TRBD2 might be the D (5 bases). The CDR3 runs 15 residues. Per germline, CDR1 LGHNA and CDR2 YSLEER. Trimming pared 0 bases from V and 3 bases from J, leaving 12 bases between. The CDR3 sequence: CASSQEEGPIYEQYF. In DNA form, the CDR3 reads TGCGCCAGCAGCCAAGAAGAGGGCCCCATCTACGAGCAGTACTTC.

This clone was recorded a few times. The genes are TRBV7-2 and TRBJ1-2, with a tentative D call TRBD1 (6 bases). Germline V gene data show CDR1 as SGHTA and CDR2 as FQGNSA. This CDR3 contains 17 residues. Deletions cut 1 base from V and 2 bases from J, with 17 bases between. CDR3 nucleotides: TGTGCCAGCAGCTTAGGGGTAGGGGGTAGACAGAACTATGGCTACACCTTC. It yields the protein CASSLGVGGRQNYGYTF.

The chain has TRBV27 and TRBJ1-1; D may be TRBD1 (5 bases). Germline CDR1 MNHEY, CDR2 SMNVEV (reference sequence). The CDR3 covers 14 residues. V lost 2 bases and J lost 0, with 7 bases in between. The CDR3 region is CASSLGGVNTEAFF. CDR3 nucleotide sequence: TGTGCCAGCAGTTTAGGGGGGGTGAACACTGAAGCTTTCTTT.

The chain employs TRBV11-3 and TRBJ2-2; 7 bases fit TRBD2. Germline trimming cut 6 bases from V and 8 bases from J; bases unmatched to any gene: 6. Germline CDR1 and CDR2: SGHNT and YENEEA. The CDR3 runs to 13 residues. CDR3 sequence reads: CASRRTSLGELFF. The CDR3 DNA sequence: TGTGCCAGCAGGCGGACTAGTCTAGGGGAGCTGTTTTTT.

The V gene is TRBV7-2, the J gene TRBJ2-7, with D unresolved. The CDR3 is 12 amino acids. From germline, CDR1 is SGHTA and CDR2 FQGNSA. The V end was cut by 6 bases, the J end by 4 bases, with 10 bases between. The CDR3 DNA is TGTGCCAGCAGTCGACTTGGATACGAGCAGTACTTC. This gives the protein CASSRLGYEQYF. Full variable domain (remainder filled in from reference TRBV7-2 and TRBJ2-7): GAGVSQSPSNKVTEKGKDVELRCDPISGHTALYWYRQSLGQGLEFLIYFQGNSAPDKSGLPSDRFSAERTGGSVSTLTIQRTQQEDSAVYLCASSRLGYEQYFGPGTRLTVT.

The table lists this clone with a few counts. The chain employs TRBV10-2 and TRBJ2-2; 10 bases are shared with TRBD2. Trimming removed 5 bases from V and 4 bases from J; junction bases left unmatched: 4. Germline V gene lookup returns CDR1 WSHSY and CDR2 SAAADI. This CDR3 contains 15 residues. CDR3 amino acids: CASSRLAGSTGELFF. In DNA, the CDR3 is TGCGCCAGCAGTAGACTAGCGGGCTCCACCGGGGAGCTGTTTTTT.

The gene calls are TRBV11-2 and TRBJ2-7; D may be TRBD2 (7 bases). There are 15 residues in the CDR3. V shed 5 bases and J shed 7 bases, with 21 bases lying between them. CDR1 SGHAT and CDR2 FQNNGV come from the germline V gene. The CDR3 DNA follows: TGTGCCAGCAGCCCCAACCGGGGAGGGGGGCGGGAGCAGTACTTC. Translated, it gives CASSPNRGGGREQYF.

This sequence joins TRBV10-3 and TRBJ1-2; D perhaps matches TRBD1 (5 bases). Between the trimmed V and J ends, which lost 0 bases and 8 bases, there was a span of 13 bases. CDR1 and CDR2 from the germline V gene are ENHRY and SYGVKD. This CDR3 region has 14 residues. CDR3 in DNA: TGTGCCATCAGTGAGTCGAGCCAGCAGGGAGGCTACACCTTC. It specifies CAISESSQQGGYTF.

CDR3 residues: CASSLARGRYEQYF. The CDR3 DNA follows: TGTGCCAGCAGCTTGGCCAGGGGTAGGTACGAGCAGTACTTC. The chain links TRBV5-4 to TRBJ2-7; weak D call: TRBD1 (6 bases). Germline CDR1 and CDR2: SGHNT and YYREEE (reference sequence). V shed 0 bases and J shed 4 bases, with 11 bases lying between them. The CDR3 is 14 residues long.

This chain connects TRBV11-2 to TRBJ2-2, with 9 bases lining up with TRBD1. The germline V gene has CDR1 SGHAT and CDR2 FQNNGV. CDR3 length: 14 residues. The CDR3 reads CAVLGQGYTGELFF. The DNA of the CDR3 is TGTGCGGTTTTGGGACAGGGATACACCGGGGAGCTGTTTTTT.